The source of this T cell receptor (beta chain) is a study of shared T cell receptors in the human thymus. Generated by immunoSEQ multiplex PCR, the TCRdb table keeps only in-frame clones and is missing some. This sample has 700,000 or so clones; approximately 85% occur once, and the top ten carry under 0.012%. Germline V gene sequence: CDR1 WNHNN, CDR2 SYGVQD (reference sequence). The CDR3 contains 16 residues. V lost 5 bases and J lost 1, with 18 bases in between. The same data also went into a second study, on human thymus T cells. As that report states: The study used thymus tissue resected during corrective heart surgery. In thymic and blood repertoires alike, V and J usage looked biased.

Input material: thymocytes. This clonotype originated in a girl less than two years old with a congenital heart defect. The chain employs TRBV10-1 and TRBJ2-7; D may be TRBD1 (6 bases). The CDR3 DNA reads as TGCGCCAGCAGTCCCACAACAGGGATCTTATCCTACGAGCAGTACTTC. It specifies CASSPTTGILSYEQYF.